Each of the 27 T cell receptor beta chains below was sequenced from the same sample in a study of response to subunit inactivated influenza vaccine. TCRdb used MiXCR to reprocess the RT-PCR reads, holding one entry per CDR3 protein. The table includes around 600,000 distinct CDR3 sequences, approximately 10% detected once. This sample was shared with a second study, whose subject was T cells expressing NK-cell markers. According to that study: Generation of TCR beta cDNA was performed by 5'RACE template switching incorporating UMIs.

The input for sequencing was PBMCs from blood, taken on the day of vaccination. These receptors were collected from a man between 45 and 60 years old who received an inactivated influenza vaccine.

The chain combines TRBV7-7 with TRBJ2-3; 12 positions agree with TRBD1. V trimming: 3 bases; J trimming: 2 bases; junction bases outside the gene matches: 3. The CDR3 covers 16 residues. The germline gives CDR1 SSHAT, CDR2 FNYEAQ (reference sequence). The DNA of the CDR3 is TGTGCCAGCAGCTTGGGGACAGGGGGCACCACAGATACGCAGTATTTT. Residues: CASSLGTGGTTDTQYF.

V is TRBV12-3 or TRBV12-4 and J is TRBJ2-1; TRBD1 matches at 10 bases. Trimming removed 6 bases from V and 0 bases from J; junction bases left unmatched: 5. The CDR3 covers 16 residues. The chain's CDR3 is CASRQTGGHSYNEQFF. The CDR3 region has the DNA TGTGCCAGCAGACAGACAGGGGGCCACTCCTACAATGAGCAGTTCTTC.

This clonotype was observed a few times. The CDR3 loop reads CASSIEHRPRDIQYF. CDR3 nucleotide sequence: TGTGCCAGTAGTATAGAGCACCGACCAAGGGACATTCAGTACTTC. J is TRBJ2-4 and V is TRBV19, with no clear D. V was trimmed by 0 bases and J by 8 bases, leaving 14 bases between them. The length of the CDR3 is 15 residues. Germline assignment: CDR1 LNHDA and CDR2 SQIVND (reference sequence).

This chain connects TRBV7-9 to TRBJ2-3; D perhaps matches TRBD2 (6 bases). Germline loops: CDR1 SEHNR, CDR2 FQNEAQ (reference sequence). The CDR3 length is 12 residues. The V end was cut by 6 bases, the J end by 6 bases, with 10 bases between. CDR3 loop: CASRKGGDTQYF. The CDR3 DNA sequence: TGTGCCAGCAGAAAAGGAGGGGATACGCAGTATTTT.

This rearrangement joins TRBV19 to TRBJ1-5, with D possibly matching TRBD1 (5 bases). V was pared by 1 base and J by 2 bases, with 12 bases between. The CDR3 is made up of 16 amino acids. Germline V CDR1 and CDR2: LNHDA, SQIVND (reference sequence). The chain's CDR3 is CASSIGEGIGNQPQHF. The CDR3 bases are TGTGCCAGTAGTATAGGGGAGGGGATTGGCAATCAGCCCCAGCATTTT.

The CDR3: CASSLAPGGQPQHF. The CDR3 DNA sequence: TGTGCCAGCAGCTTAGCCCCGGGGGGGCAGCCCCAGCATTTT. V and J are TRBV7-2 and TRBJ1-5; D may be TRBD1 (5 bases). The germline V and J ends were trimmed by 0 bases and 7 bases, with 10 bases remaining between them. Looked up from germline, CDR1 is SGHTA and CDR2 is FQGNSA. CDR3 length: 14 residues.

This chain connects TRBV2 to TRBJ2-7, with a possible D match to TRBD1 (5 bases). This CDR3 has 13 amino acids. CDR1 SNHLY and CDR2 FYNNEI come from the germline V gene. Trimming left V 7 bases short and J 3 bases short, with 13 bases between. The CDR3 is CASIGAVSYEQYF. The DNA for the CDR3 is TGTGCCAGCATTGGGGCAGTTAGCTACGAGCAGTACTTC. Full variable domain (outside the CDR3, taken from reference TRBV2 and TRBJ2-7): EPEVTQTPSHQVTQMGQEVILRCVPISNHLYFYWYRQILGQKVEFLVSFYNNEISEKSEIFDDQFSVERPDGSNFTLKIRSTKLEDSAMYFCASIGAVSYEQYFGPGTRLTVT.

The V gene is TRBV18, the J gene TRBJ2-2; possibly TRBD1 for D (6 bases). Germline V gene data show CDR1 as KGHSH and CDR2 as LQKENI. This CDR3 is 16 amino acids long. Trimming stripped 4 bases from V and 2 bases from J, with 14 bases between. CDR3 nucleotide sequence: TGTGCCAGCTCACAAACCGGGACACCTAACACCGGGGAGCTGTTTTTT. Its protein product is CASSQTGTPNTGELFF.

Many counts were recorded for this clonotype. The CDR3 bases are TGTGCCAGCAGTTACCTAGCGGGAGTTGGTGAGCAGTTCTTC. This encodes CASSYLAGVGEQFF. The chain couples TRBV6-5 to TRBJ2-1; 10 bases map to TRBD2. The CDR3 has 14 residues. Germline V lookup: CDR1 MNHEY, CDR2 SVGAGI. V lost 2 bases, J lost 9 bases, and 4 bases stayed unmatched.

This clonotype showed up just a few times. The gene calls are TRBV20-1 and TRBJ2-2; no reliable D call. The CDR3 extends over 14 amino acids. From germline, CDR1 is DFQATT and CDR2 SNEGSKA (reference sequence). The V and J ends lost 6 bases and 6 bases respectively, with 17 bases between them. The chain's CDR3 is CSARKAAGAGELFF. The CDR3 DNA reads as TGCAGTGCCAGGAAGGCTGCAGGAGCCGGGGAGCTGTTTTTT.

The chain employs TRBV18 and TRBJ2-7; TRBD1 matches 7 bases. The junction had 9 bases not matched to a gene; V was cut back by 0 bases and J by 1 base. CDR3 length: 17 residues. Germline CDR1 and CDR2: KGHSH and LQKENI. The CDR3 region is CASSPPRDRAPSYEQYF. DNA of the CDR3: TGTGCCAGCTCACCACCTCGAGACAGGGCCCCTTCCTACGAGCAGTACTTC.

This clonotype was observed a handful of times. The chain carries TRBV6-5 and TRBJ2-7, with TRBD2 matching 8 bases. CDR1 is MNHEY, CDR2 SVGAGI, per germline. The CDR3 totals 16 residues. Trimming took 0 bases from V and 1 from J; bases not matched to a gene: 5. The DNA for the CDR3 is TGTGCCAGCAGTTACTCCGGGGGGGGGACATCCTACGAGCAGTACTTC. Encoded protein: CASSYSGGGTSYEQYF.

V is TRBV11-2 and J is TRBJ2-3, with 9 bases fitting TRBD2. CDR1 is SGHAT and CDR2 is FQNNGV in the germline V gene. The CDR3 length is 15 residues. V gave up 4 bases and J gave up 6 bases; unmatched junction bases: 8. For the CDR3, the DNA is TGTGCCAGCAGCTCCCAGCGGGGGGTCATGGATACGCAGTATTTT. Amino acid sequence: CASSSQRGVMDTQYF.

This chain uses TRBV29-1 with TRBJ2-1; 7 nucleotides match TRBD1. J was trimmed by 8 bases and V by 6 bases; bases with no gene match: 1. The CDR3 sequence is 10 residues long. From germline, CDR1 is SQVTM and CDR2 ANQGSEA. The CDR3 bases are TGCAGCGTAGGACAGGATGAGCAGTTCTTC. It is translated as CSVGQDEQFF.

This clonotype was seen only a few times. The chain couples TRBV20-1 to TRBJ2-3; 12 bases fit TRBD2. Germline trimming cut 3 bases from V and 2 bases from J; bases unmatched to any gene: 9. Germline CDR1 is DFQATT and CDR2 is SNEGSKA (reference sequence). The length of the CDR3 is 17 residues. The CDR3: CSARSGLAGGPTDTQYF. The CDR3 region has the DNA TGCAGTGCTAGGTCGGGGCTAGCGGGAGGGCCCACAGATACGCAGTATTTT.

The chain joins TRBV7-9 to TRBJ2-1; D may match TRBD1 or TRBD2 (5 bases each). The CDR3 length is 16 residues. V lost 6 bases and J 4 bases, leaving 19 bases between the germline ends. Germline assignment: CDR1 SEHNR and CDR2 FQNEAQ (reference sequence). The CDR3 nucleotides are TGTGCCAGCAGACCTCCCACGGGACCTAAATACAATGAGCAGTTCTTC. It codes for CASRPPTGPKYNEQFF. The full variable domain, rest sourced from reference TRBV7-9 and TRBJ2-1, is DTGVSQNPRHKITKRGQNVTFRCDPISEHNRLYWYRQTLGQGPEFLTYFQNEAQLEKSRLLSDRFSAERPKGSFSTLEIQRTEQGDSAMYLCASRPPTGPKYNEQFFGPGTRLTVL.

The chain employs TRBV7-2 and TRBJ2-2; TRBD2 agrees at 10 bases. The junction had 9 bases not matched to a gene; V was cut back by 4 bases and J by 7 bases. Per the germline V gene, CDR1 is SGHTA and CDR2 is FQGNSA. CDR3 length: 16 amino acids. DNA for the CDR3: TGTGCCAGCAGCTCTCTAGCGGGGGCATCACTCGGGGAGCTGTTTTTT. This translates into CASSSLAGASLGELFF.

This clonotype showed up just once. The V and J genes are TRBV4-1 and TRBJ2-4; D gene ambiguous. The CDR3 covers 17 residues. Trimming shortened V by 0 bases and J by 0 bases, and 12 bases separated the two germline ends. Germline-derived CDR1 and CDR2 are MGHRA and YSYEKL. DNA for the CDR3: TGCGCCAGCAGCCAAGACCTCCTAGGCAAAGCCAAAAACATTCAGTACTTC. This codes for CASSQDLLGKAKNIQYF.

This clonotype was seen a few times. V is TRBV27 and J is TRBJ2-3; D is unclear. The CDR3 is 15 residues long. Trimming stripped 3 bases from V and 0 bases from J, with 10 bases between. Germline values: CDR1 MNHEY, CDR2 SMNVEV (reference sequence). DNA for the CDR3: TGTGCCAGCAGTTTTTACGGTACTAGCACAGATACGCAGTATTTT. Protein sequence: CASSFYGTSTDTQYF.

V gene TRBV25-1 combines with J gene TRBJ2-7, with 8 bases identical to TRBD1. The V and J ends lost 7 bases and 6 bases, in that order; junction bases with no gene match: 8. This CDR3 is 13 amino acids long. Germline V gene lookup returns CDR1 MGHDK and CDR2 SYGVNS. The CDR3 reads CASMSGTGVEQYF. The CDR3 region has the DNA TGTGCCAGCATGTCCGGGACAGGTGTCGAGCAGTACTTC.

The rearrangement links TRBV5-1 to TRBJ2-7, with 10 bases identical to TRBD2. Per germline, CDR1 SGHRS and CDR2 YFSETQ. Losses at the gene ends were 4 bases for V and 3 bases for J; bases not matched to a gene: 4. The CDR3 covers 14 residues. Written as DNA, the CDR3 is TGCGCCAGCAGCCCAGCGGGAGGGATCTACGAGCAGTACTTC. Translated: CASSPAGGIYEQYF.

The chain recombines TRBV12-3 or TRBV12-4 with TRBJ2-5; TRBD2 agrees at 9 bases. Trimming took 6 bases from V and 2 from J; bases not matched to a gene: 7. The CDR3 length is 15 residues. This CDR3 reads CASRHSGGSQETQYF. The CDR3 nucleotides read TGTGCCAGCAGGCATAGCGGGGGAAGTCAAGAGACCCAGTACTTC.

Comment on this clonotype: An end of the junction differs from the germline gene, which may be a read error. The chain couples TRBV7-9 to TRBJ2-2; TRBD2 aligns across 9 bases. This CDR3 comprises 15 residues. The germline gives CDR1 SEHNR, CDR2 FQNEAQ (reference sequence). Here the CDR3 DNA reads TGTGCCAGCAGCCTAGCTAGCGGGATCACCGGGGAGCTGTTTTTT. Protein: CASSLASGITGELFF. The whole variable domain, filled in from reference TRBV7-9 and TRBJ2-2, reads DTGVSQNPRHKITKRGQNVTFRCDPISEHNRLYWYRQTLGQGPEFLTYFQNEAQLEKSRLLSDRFSAERPKGSFSTLEIQRTEQGDSAMYLCASSLASGITGELFFGEGSRLTVL.

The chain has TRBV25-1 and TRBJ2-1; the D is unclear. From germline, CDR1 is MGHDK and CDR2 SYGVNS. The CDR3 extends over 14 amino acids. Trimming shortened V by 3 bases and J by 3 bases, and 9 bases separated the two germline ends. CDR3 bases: TGTGCCAGCAGTGAGGGCCCTATCTACAATGAGCAGTTCTTC. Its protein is CASSEGPIYNEQFF.

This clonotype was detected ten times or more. CDR3 loop: CASSTRGTALSYEQYF. CDR3 nucleotides: TGTGCCAGCAGCACGCGAGGGACAGCTCTATCCTACGAGCAGTACTTC. J is TRBJ2-7 and V is TRBV7-2; 7 bases map to TRBD1. The CDR3 totals 16 residues. Looked up from germline, CDR1 is SGHTA and CDR2 is FQGNSA. The trim removed 5 bases at V and 1 base at J, leaving 11 bases unmatched.

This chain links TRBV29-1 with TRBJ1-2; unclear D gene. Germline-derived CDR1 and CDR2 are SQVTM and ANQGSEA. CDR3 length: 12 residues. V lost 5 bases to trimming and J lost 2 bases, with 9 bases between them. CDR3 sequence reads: CSVLTGNYGYTF. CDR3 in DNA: TGCAGCGTTCTCACGGGGAACTATGGCTACACCTTC.

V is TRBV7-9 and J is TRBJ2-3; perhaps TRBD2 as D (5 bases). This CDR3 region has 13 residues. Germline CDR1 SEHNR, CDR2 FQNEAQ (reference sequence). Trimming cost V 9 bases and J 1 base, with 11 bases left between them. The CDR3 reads CASLTSGTDTQYF. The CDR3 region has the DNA TGTGCCAGTCTTACTAGTGGCACAGATACGCAGTATTTT.